A selection of T cell receptor beta chains follows, all from one sample in a study of blood T cell repertoires in COVID-19. The repertoire was sequenced with immunoSEQ multiplex PCR; TCRdb's copy has only in-frame clones and lacks some. The sample holds about 280,000 clones, approximately 83% seen once. The sample comprised peripheral blood. These receptors all stem from a woman aged 50 to 65 who had recovered from COVID-19. Both conserved end residues are part of each CDR3. Fields, in order: D gene, clone size, V gene, J gene, CDR3 DNA, CDR3 protein. D genes are given only for firm matches. Part of the rows lack a size; the others show once, few, many or a class for expanded clones.

-,few,TRBV6-4,TRBJ1-1,TGTGCCGCAGGGGATGGTGTAGGGTTGGCTTTCTTT,CAAGDGVGLAFF
-,-,TRBV7-9,TRBJ2-7,TGTGCCAGCAGCTTAGAGGTGGGAGGCCCCTACGAGCAGTACTTC,CASSLEVGGPYEQYF
-,-,TRBV10-3,TRBJ1-2,TGTGCCATCAGTGAGTCTCCATTGGGAGATGGCTACACCTTC,CAISESPLGDGYTF
-,-,TRBV7-3,TRBJ1-2,TGTGCCAGCAGCCCACTCGTCAGGGGATTAGAATATGGCTACACCTTC,CASSPLVRGLEYGYTF
TRBD1,-,TRBV18,TRBJ2-5,TGTGCCAGCTCACCGTTGGGACAGCCTAAGACCCAGTACTTC,CASSPLGQPKTQYF
-,-,TRBV27,TRBJ2-2,TGTGCCAGCAGTTTACAGGGACTGGGCACCGGGGAGCTGTTTTTT,CASSLQGLGTGELFF
TRBD2,-,TRBV18,TRBJ2-5,TGTGCCAGCTCGGAACCTAGCGGGAGACCACAGACCCAGTACTTC,CASSEPSGRPQTQYF
TRBD1,few,TRBV28,TRBJ2-7,TGTGCCAGCCGGCTCACAGGGGTCTTCTCCTACGAGCAGTACTTC,CASRLTGVFSYEQYF
-,-,TRBV6-5,TRBJ2-3,TGTGCCAGCAAGGTGGTGGCGGATACAGATACGCAGTATTTT,CASKVVADTDTQYF
TRBD1,few,TRBV6-6,TRBJ1-5,TGTGCCAGCAGTTATTCCGGGACAGGTGGCAATCAGCCCCAGCATTTT,CASSYSGTGGNQPQHF